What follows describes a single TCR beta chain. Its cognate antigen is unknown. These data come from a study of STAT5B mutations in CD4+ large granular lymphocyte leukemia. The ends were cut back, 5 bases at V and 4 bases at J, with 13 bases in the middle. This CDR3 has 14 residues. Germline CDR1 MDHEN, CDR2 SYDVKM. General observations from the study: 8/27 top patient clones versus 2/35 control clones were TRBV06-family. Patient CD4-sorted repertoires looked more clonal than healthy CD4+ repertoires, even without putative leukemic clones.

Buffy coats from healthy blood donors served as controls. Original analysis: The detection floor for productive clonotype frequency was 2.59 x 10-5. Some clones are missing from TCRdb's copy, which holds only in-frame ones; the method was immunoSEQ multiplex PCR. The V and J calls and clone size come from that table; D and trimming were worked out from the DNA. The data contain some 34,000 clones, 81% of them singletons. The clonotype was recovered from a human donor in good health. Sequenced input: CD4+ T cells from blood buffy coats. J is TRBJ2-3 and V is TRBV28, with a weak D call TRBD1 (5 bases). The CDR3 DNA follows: TGTGCCAGCAGTATCCCTCAGGGCCCAGATACGCAGTATTTT. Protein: CASSIPQGPDTQYF. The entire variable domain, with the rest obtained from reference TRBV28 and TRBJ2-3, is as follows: DVKVTQSSRYLVKRTGEKVFLECVQDMDHENMFWYRQDPGLGLRLIYFSYDVKMKEKGDIPEGYSVSREKKERFSLILESASTNQTSMYLCASSIPQGPDTQYFGPGTRLTVL.